This T cell receptor beta chain was recovered during a study of tumor-infiltrating lymphocytes in primary liver carcinoma. Across the whole study: The study included patients who were men and women aged 30 to 69 years.

Synthesis of TCR beta cDNA was carried out from 500 ng total RNA with a constant-region primer. Libraries of TCR beta came from three nested multiplex PCR rounds with slightly modified ARM-PCR. Rounds one and two of PCR, each of 10 to 11 cycles, were primed with TRBV1-TRBV30 forward primers and a C-beta reverse primer. Via MiXCR, TCRdb re-called the multiplex PCR reads, giving one row per CDR3 protein. The data contain hundreds of thousands of distinct CDR3 sequences, approximately 58% of them seen just once; the ten biggest clones take up about 15%. Out of unsorted whole blood came the blood RNA, and germline DNA was extracted as well. Findings of the study overall: Tumor-adjacent and tumor-blood pairs displayed less overlap than did pairs of tumor regions.

A word on this clonotype: Antigen specificity is unknown.

CDR1 and CDR2 from the germline V gene are SGHNT and YYREEE (reference sequence). Trimming took 4 bases from V and 0 from J, leaving 11 bases between them. The CDR3 totals 14 residues. This TCR was recovered from a woman in her twenties or thirties with primary liver carcinoma and hepatitis B virus infection. What was sequenced was peripheral blood. The chain carries TRBV5-4 and TRBJ2-7; D is unclear. The CDR3 region is CASSPGWSSYEQYF. The DNA for the CDR3 is TGTGCCAGCAGCCCCGGTTGGAGCTCCTACGAGCAGTACTTC.